These 27 T cell receptor beta chains originate from one sample sequenced in a study of blood T cell repertoires in COVID-19. Assay used: immunoSEQ multiplex PCR; TCRdb lists only in-frame clones, some missing. The sample has under 400,000 clones, 85% to 90% seen once. Sample: PBMCs or T cells enriched from blood (not recorded which). All receptors come from a woman aged 25 to 39 who had been exposed to COVID-19.

The V and J genes are TRBV5-1 and TRBJ2-1; 10 nucleotides line up with TRBD2. Germline V gene data show CDR1 as SGHRS and CDR2 as YFSETQ. V trimming: 2 bases; J trimming: 4 bases; junction bases outside the gene matches: 6. This CDR3 has 16 residues. The DNA of the CDR3 is TGCGCCAGCAGCTTAGCGGGAGGGTCCCCTTACAATGAGCAGTTCTTC. Translated, it gives CASSLAGGSPYNEQFF.

The V and J genes are TRBV5-3 and TRBJ2-1, with 7 bases that match TRBD2. TRBV5-3 counts as an open reading frame of uncertain function. The CDR3 has 14 residues. V lost 0 bases, J lost 5 bases, and 2 bases stayed unmatched. As DNA, the CDR3 is TGTGCCAGAAGCTTGGATGGGACTAACAATGAGCAGTTCTTC. Protein product: CARSLDGTNNEQFF.

The chain joins TRBV3-1 (or the pseudogene TRBV3-2) to TRBJ1-2; tentatively, D is TRBD1 (5 bases). The CDR3 length is 13 residues. The V gene lost 5 bases and the J gene lost 6 bases, with 13 bases spanning the gap. CDR1 is LGHDT, CDR2 YNNKEL, per germline (reference sequence). The CDR3 DNA reads TGTGCCAGCAGCGGAGGGGATTACGATGGCTACACCTTC. Its protein is CASSGGDYDGYTF.

The V call is TRBV19, the J call TRBJ2-1, with 10 positions matching TRBD2. Losses at the gene ends were 3 bases for V and 1 base for J; bases not matched to a gene: 9. This CDR3 region has 18 residues. Germline V gene sequence: CDR1 LNHDA, CDR2 SQIVND (reference sequence). CDR3 amino acids: CASSMYRLAGVSYNEQFF. CDR3 DNA sequence: TGTGCCAGTAGTATGTACAGGCTAGCGGGAGTGTCCTACAATGAGCAGTTCTTC.

The rearrangement joins TRBV27 to TRBJ1-1; TRBD1 is a possible D gene (6 bases). Trimming removed 0 bases from V and 0 bases from J, with 11 bases in between. Germline loops: CDR1 MNHEY, CDR2 SMNVEV (reference sequence). This CDR3 region has 16 residues. CDR3 sequence (DNA): TGTGCCAGCAGTTTATCGTCAGGGGACATGAACACTGAAGCTTTCTTT. Translated, it gives CASSLSSGDMNTEAFF.

The chain couples TRBV4-1 to TRBJ2-1; 11 nucleotides match TRBD2. V was clipped by 0 bases and J by 2 bases; unmatched bases: 12. Germline CDR1 and CDR2: MGHRA and YSYEKL. The CDR3 loop spans 20 amino acids. CDR3 in DNA: TGCGCCAGCAGCCAAGATTCAGACGAGACTAGCGGGACTACCTACAATGAGCAGTTCTTC. This gives the protein CASSQDSDETSGTTYNEQFF.

This chain joins TRBV5-4 and TRBJ2-1; 13 bases fit TRBD2. Germline loops: CDR1 SGHNT, CDR2 YYREEE (reference sequence). CDR3 length: 16 residues. V was pared by 0 bases and J by 8 bases, with 5 bases of the junction left unmatched. The CDR3 nucleotides read TGTGCCAGCAGCTTGGTGGGACTAGCGGGACTTGATGAGCAGTTCTTC. It yields the protein CASSLVGLAGLDEQFF.

Worth noting for this clone: Other nucleotide sequences in the sample specify the same CDR3. This chain uses TRBV5-1 with TRBJ1-4, with TRBD1 matching 10 bases. Per germline, CDR1 SGHRS and CDR2 YFSETQ. This CDR3 comprises 14 residues. Trimming removed 5 bases from V and 6 bases from J; junction bases left unmatched: 4. The CDR3 sequence: CASSFGTGDEKLFF. CDR3 nucleotide sequence: TGCGCCAGCAGTTTTGGGACAGGGGATGAAAAACTGTTTTTT.

The chain uses TRBV6-5 and TRBJ2-7, with 10 bases aligning to TRBD2. Germline CDR1 MNHEY, CDR2 SVGAGI. J lost 3 bases, V lost 4 bases, and 3 bases had no gene match. The CDR3 has 14 amino acids. DNA of the CDR3: TGTGCCAGCAGTTGGGCTAGCGGGAGCTACGAGCAGTACTTC. This gives the protein CASSWASGSYEQYF.

The chain carries TRBV6-5 and TRBJ2-7; TRBD2 is a possible D gene (5 bases). Per germline, CDR1 MNHEY and CDR2 SVGAGI. Between the trimmed V and J ends, which lost 7 bases and 0 bases, there was a span of 13 bases. CDR3 length: 14 amino acids. This CDR3 reads CASKGGPSSYEQYF. The DNA for the CDR3 is TGTGCCAGCAAGGGCGGGCCCAGCTCCTACGAGCAGTACTTC.

The chain employs TRBV7-2 and TRBJ2-7; D is perhaps TRBD1 (5 bases). The length of the CDR3 is 14 residues. The germline CDR1 and CDR2 sequences are SGHTA and FQGNSA. The V end lost 0 bases, the J end lost 7 bases, and 13 bases lay between the germline ends. The chain's CDR3 is CASSLAFQAGEQYF. The CDR3 nucleotides are TGTGCCAGCAGCTTAGCGTTCCAAGCAGGGGAGCAGTACTTC. Complete variable domain (other parts from reference TRBV7-2 and TRBJ2-7): GAGVSQSPSNKVTEKGKDVELRCDPISGHTALYWYRQSLGQGLEFLIYFQGNSAPDKSGLPSDRFSAERTGGSVSTLTIQRTQQEDSAVYLCASSLAFQAGEQYFGPGTRLTVT.

The chain uses TRBV28 and TRBJ1-1; D is unclear. CDR3 length: 14 residues. V gave up 1 base and J gave up 1 base, with 7 bases separating them. Germline V lookup: CDR1 MDHEN, CDR2 SYDVKM. The CDR3 DNA follows: TGTGCCAGCAGTTTATCGGGAGCGAACACTGAAGCTTTCTTT. Translating gives CASSLSGANTEAFF.

CDR3 DNA: TGTGCCAGCAGCCCGACAGGGGCGAGGTCACCCCTCCACTTT. Its protein product is CASSPTGARSPLHF. The chain recombines TRBV11-3 with TRBJ1-6; 8 bases align to TRBD1. Looked up from germline, CDR1 is SGHNT and CDR2 is YENEEA. The CDR3 totals 14 residues. Losses at the gene ends were 5 bases for V and 10 bases for J; bases not matched to a gene: 7.

This chain connects TRBV27 to TRBJ1-5, with D unresolved. The CDR3 spans 13 residues. Trimming took 6 bases from V and 2 from J, leaving 8 bases between them. Per germline, CDR1 MNHEY and CDR2 SMNVEV (reference sequence). Here the CDR3 reads CASSREGNQPQHF. DNA for the CDR3: TGTGCCAGCAGCCGCGAGGGCAATCAGCCCCAGCATTTT.

The chain carries TRBV7-3 and TRBJ2-3, with TRBD2 matching over 9 bases. The germline gives CDR1 SGHTA, CDR2 FQGTGA. The CDR3 consists of 16 residues. The V gene end was trimmed by 1 base and the J gene end by 5 bases; junction bases not matched to a gene: 7. The CDR3 DNA sequence: TGTGCCAGCAGCTTAATAGGCGGGAGGGCCGGAGATACGCAGTATTTT. It specifies CASSLIGGRAGDTQYF.

The chain joins TRBV27 to TRBJ2-2; TRBD1 might be the D (5 bases). The CDR3 totals 14 residues. Trimming took off 6 bases at V and 0 bases at J, with 8 bases between the two ends. Germline CDR1 is MNHEY and CDR2 is SMNVEV (reference sequence). The DNA of the CDR3 is TGTGCCAGCAGCAGACAGACGAACACCGGGGAGCTGTTTTTT. As protein: CASSRQTNTGELFF.

J is TRBJ2-7 and V is TRBV13; TRBD2 aligns across 12 bases. This CDR3 comprises 15 residues. V lost 5 bases to trimming and J lost 3 bases; unmatched junction nucleotides: 5. Germline assignment: CDR1 PRHDT and CDR2 FYEKMQ (reference sequence). The CDR3 spells CASSPPGLAGYEQYF. The CDR3 DNA is TGTGCCAGCAGCCCGCCGGGACTAGCGGGCTACGAGCAGTACTTC.

The rearrangement links TRBV29-1 to TRBJ2-3; TRBD2 matches at 7 bases. The germline CDR1 and CDR2 sequences are SQVTM and ANQGSEA. The CDR3 has 17 residues. With 4 bases clipped from V and 0 bases from J, the junction kept 13 bases outside the gene matches. CDR3 region: CSVVREIGIMSTDTQYF. The CDR3 DNA follows: TGCAGCGTTGTGCGGGAGATTGGGATAATGAGCACAGATACGCAGTATTTT.

The rearrangement joins TRBV7-8 to TRBJ2-1; 9 bases align to TRBD2. Trimming removed 7 bases from V and 0 bases from J; junction bases left unmatched: 22. CDR3 length: 21 residues. Looked up from germline, CDR1 is SGHVS and CDR2 is FQNEAQ. Here the CDR3 reads CASTLPAGSGSLLSSYNEQFF. The CDR3, as DNA: TGTGCCAGCACCCTTCCGGCGGGTAGCGGGAGCCTCTTAAGCTCCTACAATGAGCAGTTCTTC.

The chain recombines TRBV30 with TRBJ2-1; TRBD1 might be the D (5 bases). CDR1 and CDR2 from the germline V gene are GTSNPN and SVGIG (reference sequence). With 5 bases removed from V and 4 bases from J, the gap between germline ends came to 12 bases. The CDR3 totals 13 residues. The DNA for the CDR3 is TGTGCCTGGGGGGCGGCAGAATACAATGAGCAGTTCTTC. Translated: CAWGAAEYNEQFF.

A word on this clone: The same CDR3 can be traced to other DNA sequences in this sample. This chain connects TRBV28 to TRBJ1-1; D not certain. The V end lost 2 bases, the J end lost 5 bases, and 9 bases lay between the germline ends. The germline V gene encodes CDR1 MDHEN and CDR2 SYDVKM. The CDR3 runs to 13 residues. Here the CDR3 reads CASSLGSGTEAFF. The CDR3 DNA is TGTGCCAGCAGTTTAGGATCGGGAACTGAAGCTTTCTTT.

This clone was seen only a few times. The rearrangement uses TRBV11-2 and TRBJ2-7; TRBD1 is a possible D gene (5 bases). The CDR3 has 14 amino acids. V was pared by 1 base and J by 2 bases, with 9 bases between. Germline CDR1 and CDR2: SGHAT and FQNNGV. The CDR3 region is CASSLGTPTYEQYF. In DNA form, the CDR3 reads TGTGCCAGCAGCTTAGGGACACCGACCTACGAGCAGTACTTC. The full variable domain, completed using reference TRBV11-2 and TRBJ2-7, is EAGVAQSPRYKIIEKRQSVAFWCNPISGHATLYWYQQILGQGPKLLIQFQNNGVVDDSQLPKDRFSAERLKGVDSTLKIQPAKLEDSAVYLCASSLGTPTYEQYFGPGTRLTVT.

The CDR3 loop is CASSAEGTVNQPQHF. The CDR3 coding sequence is TGTGCCAGCAGCGCGGAGGGAACAGTCAATCAGCCCCAGCATTTT. The chain joins TRBV9 to TRBJ1-5; D uncertain. Germline V gene lookup returns CDR1 SGDLS and CDR2 YYNGEE. The CDR3 covers 15 residues. Trimming took off 3 bases at V and 3 bases at J, with 13 bases between the two ends. The full variable domain, completed using reference TRBV9 and TRBJ1-5, is DSGVTQTPKHLITATGQRVTLRCSPRSGDLSVYWYQQSLDQGLQFLIQYYNGEERAKGNILERFSAQQFPDLHSELNLSSLELGDSALYFCASSAEGTVNQPQHFGDGTRLSIL.

J is TRBJ2-1 and V is TRBV30, with 15 bases matching TRBD2. The CDR3 covers 15 residues. The germline CDR1 and CDR2 sequences are GTSNPN and SVGIG (reference sequence). V lost 0 bases, J lost 9 bases, and 3 bases stayed unmatched. CDR3 loop: CAWSVGLAGGSEQFF. In nucleotides, the CDR3 is TGTGCCTGGAGTGTGGGACTAGCGGGAGGTTCTGAGCAGTTCTTC.

The rearrangement uses TRBV7-3 and TRBJ2-3; 10 nucleotides line up with TRBD2. V was pared by 2 bases and J by 0 bases, with 5 bases of the junction left unmatched. The CDR3 contains 17 residues. Germline lookup yields CDR1 SGHTA and CDR2 FQGTGA. The DNA of the CDR3 is TGTGCCAGCAGCTTAGAGGCTAGCGGGAGCAGCACAGATACGCAGTATTTT. The encoded protein is CASSLEASGSSTDTQYF.

The chain uses TRBV30 and TRBJ2-3; D ambiguous. CDR1 is GTSNPN, CDR2 SVGIG, per germline (reference sequence). The CDR3 is 12 amino acids. V was clipped by 3 bases and J by 1 base, with 5 bases between them. CDR3 in DNA: TGTGCCTGGAGCGGTGGCACAGATACGCAGTATTTT. Translating it yields CAWSGGTDTQYF.

This clone was seen a handful of times. J is TRBJ2-1 and V is TRBV10-1; possibly TRBD2 for D (5 bases). Trimming left V 3 bases short and J 3 bases short, with 6 bases between. CDR3 length: 13 amino acids. The germline V gene encodes CDR1 WNHNN and CDR2 SYGVQD (reference sequence). The CDR3: CASSDRGYNEQFF. CDR3 bases: TGCGCCAGCAGTGACCGGGGCTACAATGAGCAGTTCTTC.